This is a list of T cell receptor beta chains from one sample in a study of blood T cells in healthy people across ages. One entry per CDR3 protein results from TCRdb running MiXCR on the 5' RACE reads. The table records just under 550,000 distinct CDR3 sequences, 20% to 30% of them present only once. This same sample was also part of a study on T cells of mothers and their children.

Sequencing input: blood. The receptors were sampled from a boy aged 5-17 years in good health. The CDR3 runs from the conserved cysteine through the conserved F or W. A D gene is named only where the DNA matches it firmly. Some rows have no size entry. The others give once, few or many, or a class for an expanded clone.

j_call: TRBJ2-5; d_call: TRBD2; v_call: TRBV6-2/TRBV6-3; clone_size: .; cdr3_length: 14; cdr3_aa: CASSSGTTVETQYF; cdr3_nt: TGTGCCAGCAGTTCCGGGACTACCGTGGAGACCCAGTACTTC
j_call: TRBJ2-5; d_call: TRBD2; v_call: TRBV28; clone_size: .; cdr3_length: 15; cdr3_aa: CASSFLGLAGETQYF; cdr3_nt: TGTGCCAGCAGTTTCCTCGGACTAGCGGGAGAGACCCAGTACTTC
j_call: TRBJ2-1; d_call: TRBD2; v_call: TRBV3-1; clone_size: .; cdr3_length: 16; cdr3_aa: CASSLRGSGGYNEQFF; cdr3_nt: TGTGCCAGCAGCCTCCGGGGTAGCGGGGGGTACAATGAGCAGTTCTTC
j_call: TRBJ2-3; d_call: .; v_call: TRBV30; clone_size: .; cdr3_length: 15; cdr3_aa: CAWSVEGQLGDTQYF; cdr3_nt: TGTGCCTGGAGTGTGGAGGGGCAATTAGGGGATACGCAGTATTTT
j_call: TRBJ2-7; d_call: TRBD1; v_call: TRBV29-1; clone_size: .; cdr3_length: 13; cdr3_aa: CSVGTGIVNEQYF; cdr3_nt: TGCAGCGTTGGGACAGGTATAGTCAACGAGCAGTACTTC
j_call: TRBJ2-7; d_call: .; v_call: TRBV4-3; clone_size: few; cdr3_length: 17; cdr3_aa: CASSQDSRGSGYYEQYF; cdr3_nt: TGCGCCAGCAGCCAAGATTCCAGGGGTAGCGGATACTACGAGCAGTACTTC
j_call: TRBJ2-1; d_call: .; v_call: TRBV6-4; clone_size: .; cdr3_length: 16; cdr3_aa: CASSDFPGAPYNEQFF; cdr3_nt: TGTGCCAGCAGTGATTTTCCGGGGGCGCCCTACAATGAGCAGTTCTTC
j_call: TRBJ2-5; d_call: .; v_call: TRBV27; clone_size: .; cdr3_length: 14; cdr3_aa: CASSRTGNHETQYF; cdr3_nt: TGTGCCAGCAGTCGCACAGGGAACCACGAGACCCAGTACTTC
j_call: TRBJ1-3; d_call: .; v_call: TRBV7-8; clone_size: .; cdr3_length: 16; cdr3_aa: CASSPAAGQLGHTIYF; cdr3_nt: TGTGCCAGCAGCCCAGCGGCAGGGCAACTAGGACACACCATATATTTT
j_call: TRBJ2-1; d_call: .; v_call: TRBV9; clone_size: .; cdr3_length: 15; cdr3_aa: CASSADVRTYNEQFF; cdr3_nt: TGTGCCAGCAGCGCTGACGTGCGGACCTACAATGAGCAGTTCTTC
j_call: TRBJ2-2; d_call: TRBD2; v_call: TRBV20-1; clone_size: .; cdr3_length: 14; cdr3_aa: CSAAGGLNTGELFF; cdr3_nt: TGCAGTGCTGCGGGGGGACTGAACACCGGGGAGCTGTTTTTT